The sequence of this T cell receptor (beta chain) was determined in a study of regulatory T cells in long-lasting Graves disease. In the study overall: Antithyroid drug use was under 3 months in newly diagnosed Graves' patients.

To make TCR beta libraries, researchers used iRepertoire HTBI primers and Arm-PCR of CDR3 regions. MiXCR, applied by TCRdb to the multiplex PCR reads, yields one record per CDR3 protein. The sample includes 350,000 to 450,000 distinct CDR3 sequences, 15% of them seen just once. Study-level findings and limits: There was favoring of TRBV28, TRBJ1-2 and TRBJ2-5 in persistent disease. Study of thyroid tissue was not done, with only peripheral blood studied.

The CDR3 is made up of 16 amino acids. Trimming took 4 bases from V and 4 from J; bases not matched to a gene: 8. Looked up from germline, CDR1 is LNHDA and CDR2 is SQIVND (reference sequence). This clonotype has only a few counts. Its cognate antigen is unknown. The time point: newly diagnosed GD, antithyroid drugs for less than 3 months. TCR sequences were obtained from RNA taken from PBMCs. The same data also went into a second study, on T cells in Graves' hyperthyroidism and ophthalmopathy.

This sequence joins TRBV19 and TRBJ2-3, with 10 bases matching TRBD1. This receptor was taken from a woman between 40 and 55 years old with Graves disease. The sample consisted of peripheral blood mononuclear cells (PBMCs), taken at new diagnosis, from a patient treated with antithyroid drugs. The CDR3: CASSTPDRGRADTQYF. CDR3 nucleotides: TGTGCCAGTAGTACCCCCGACAGGGGGCGCGCAGATACGCAGTATTTT.